This TCR beta chain stems from a study of blood T cell repertoires in COVID-19. Study-wide background: Collection of acute and convalescent COVID-19 samples took place in the United States, Italy and Spain. Sources were T cells, B-cell-depleted T cells, or PBMCs; the material itself was cDNA or gDNA.

J lost 2 bases, V lost 3 bases, and 9 bases had no gene match. Germline V gives CDR1 LGHDT, CDR2 YNNKEL (reference sequence). This CDR3 is 17 amino acids long. Per the authors' pipeline: Quantification of nucleated cells was approximated via reference gene primer amplification. Sequencing used immunoSEQ multiplex PCR; TCRdb keeps in-frame clones, though not all of them. V, J and clone size are those of that table, while D and trimming were read from the DNA. The top ten hold 0.99% of the sample, which has 180,000 or so clones, approximately 86% seen once. This clone was found a few times. The chain carries TRBV3-1 (or the pseudogene TRBV3-2) and TRBJ2-1; 8 bases align to TRBD1. The source material was peripheral blood. The TCR was taken from a man younger than 30 with acute or convalescent COVID-19. CDR3 sequence (DNA): TGTGCCAGCAGCCAGGGAACCGGGACAGGACCCTACAATGAGCAGTTCTTC. Protein: CASSQGTGTGPYNEQFF.